This T cell receptor beta chain was recorded in a study of post-analysis software for immune sequencing data. Broader study findings: Patients with multiple sclerosis recorded significantly lower normalized Chao1 diversity than controls, the study found. With TRBV5-6, TRBV5-1 and TRBV20-1 included, five TRBV segments were more frequent in patients than in controls.

TCR beta libraries were prepared from cDNA with unique molecular identifiers. Each sample of roughly 0.9 to 11 million input T cells yielded about 500,000 cDNA molecules, so each molecule approximated one T cell. TCRdb re-analysed the PCR reads in MiXCR, keeping a single row per CDR3 protein. This sample has around 400,000 distinct CDR3 sequences, with roughly 40% found just once. This clonotype was counted only a few times. Antigen specificity is unknown. The CDR3 runs to 15 residues. The ends lost 3 bases at V and 6 bases at J; junction bases unmatched: 7. Germline V gives CDR1 SGHDT, CDR2 YYEEEE. Sequencing input: blood. This chain uses TRBV5-6 with TRBJ2-2; 8 positions match TRBD1. The TCR was taken from a girl aged 2-15 years with multiple sclerosis. CDR3 sequence: CASSWDRRFSGELFF. CDR3 bases: TGTGCCAGCAGCTGGGACAGGAGGTTTTCCGGGGAGCTGTTTTTT.